A single sample gave rise to the 21 T cell receptor beta chains below, sequenced in a study of CD8 T cells in ankylosing spondylitis. Study-wide findings and caveats: A TCR beta motif made of fewer than ten highly homologous variants seemed typical of ankylosing spondylitis blood.

TCRdb independently ran MiXCR on the 5' RACE reads; one entry per CDR3 protein. Counted here are some 840,000 distinct CDR3 sequences, about 10% occurring once; the ten biggest clones make up approximately 0.5%. These receptors lack a known antigen. Sequencing was done on a sample of blood, either unsorted or a sorted T cell fraction (not recorded which). The source is a male donor with ankylosing spondylitis.

V gene TRBV18 combines with J gene TRBJ2-3; no firm D call. Deletions cut 4 bases from V and 6 bases from J, with 11 bases between. CDR3 length: 13 residues. CDR1 is KGHSH and CDR2 is LQKENI in the germline V gene. CDR3: CASSLPLEDTQYF. CDR3 in DNA: TGTGCCAGCTCACTCCCCCTAGAGGATACGCAGTATTTT.

Here the CDR3 DNA reads TGTGCCAGCAGCTCCATTCGGGGGGGTGAGCAGTTCTTC. Protein sequence: CASSSIRGGEQFF. This chain connects TRBV7-2 to TRBJ2-1, with 8 bases that match TRBD2. Germline V gene lookup returns CDR1 SGHTA and CDR2 FQGNSA. The CDR3 sequence is 13 residues long. Losses at the gene ends were 4 bases for V and 9 bases for J; bases not matched to a gene: 5.

This clonotype was observed a handful of times. The V and J genes are TRBV20-1 and TRBJ1-4, with D unclear. This CDR3 contains 14 residues. Germline assignment: CDR1 DFQATT and CDR2 SNEGSKA (reference sequence). The V end lost 2 bases, the J end lost 4 bases, and 11 bases lay between the germline ends. This CDR3 is CSARLDGLNEKLFF. The CDR3 DNA reads TGCAGTGCTAGACTGGACGGTCTTAATGAAAAACTGTTTTTT.

This clonotype has just a few counts. V gene TRBV6-1 combines with J gene TRBJ1-2; D gene unclear. Trimming shortened V by 8 bases and J by 7 bases, and 17 bases separated the two germline ends. Germline V CDR1 and CDR2: MNHNS, SASEGT. The CDR3 loop spans 13 amino acids. DNA for the CDR3: TGTGCCAGCTGCGTACAGTGGGGTAGTGGCTACACCTTC. Translated, it gives CASCVQWGSGYTF.

In its sample, this clonotype was seen a few times. V is TRBV30 and J is TRBJ1-2; tentatively, D is TRBD1 (6 bases). The V gene's germline CDR1 is GTSNPN and CDR2 SVGIG (reference sequence). V gave up 0 bases and J gave up 8 bases, with 10 bases separating them. CDR3 size: 12 residues. The chain's CDR3 is CAWSVTGYGYTF. The CDR3 DNA follows: TGTGCCTGGAGTGTAACAGGGTACGGCTACACCTTC.

In this sample, this clonotype turned up a few times. J is TRBJ1-2 and V is TRBV19; the match to TRBD1 covers 7 bases. This CDR3 comprises 13 residues. Germline V gene sequence: CDR1 LNHDA, CDR2 SQIVND (reference sequence). The trim removed 4 bases at V and 8 bases at J, leaving 7 bases unmatched. As DNA, the CDR3 is TGTGCCAGTAGTAGCCACGACAGGGAAGGCTACACCTTC. Protein sequence: CASSSHDREGYTF.

The rearrangement uses TRBV20-1 and TRBJ2-3; TRBD1 matches 8 bases. Germline assignment: CDR1 DFQATT and CDR2 SNEGSKA (reference sequence). This CDR3 comprises 15 residues. V shed 6 bases, J shed 2 bases, and the junction held 10 bases outside the gene matches. The CDR3 DNA reads TGCAGTGCACACGACAGGGGCCGGCACACAGATACGCAGTATTTT. It specifies CSAHDRGRHTDTQYF.

The genes are TRBV7-9 and TRBJ2-7, with D perhaps matching TRBD1 (5 bases). The germline V gene encodes CDR1 SEHNR and CDR2 FQNEAQ (reference sequence). The V and J ends lost 6 bases and 3 bases respectively, with 18 bases between them. The CDR3 totals 15 residues. The CDR3 region is CASSKGIDRLYEQYF. In DNA form, the CDR3 reads TGTGCCAGCAGTAAGGGGATCGACAGACTCTACGAGCAGTACTTC. The variable domain in full, with the rest retrieved from reference TRBV7-9 and TRBJ2-7, is DTGVSQNPRHKITKRGQNVTFRCDPISEHNRLYWYRQTLGQGPEFLTYFQNEAQLEKSRLLSDRFSAERPKGSFSTLEIQRTEQGDSAMYLCASSKGIDRLYEQYFGPGTRLTVT.

This clonotype showed up just a few times. The gene calls are TRBV6-5 and TRBJ1-6, with D uncertain. CDR1 and CDR2 from the germline V gene are MNHEY and SVGAGI. This CDR3 is built from 16 residues. The V and J ends lost 4 bases and 0 bases respectively, with 10 bases between them. Here the CDR3 DNA reads TGTGCCAGCAGTTTGTGGGAGGGCTCCTATAATTCACCCCTCCACTTT. Its protein is CASSLWEGSYNSPLHF.

The V gene is TRBV20-1, the J gene TRBJ1-1; D not certain. The germline V gene encodes CDR1 DFQATT and CDR2 SNEGSKA (reference sequence). V lost 7 bases and J 2 bases, leaving 14 bases between the germline ends. The CDR3 covers 13 residues. CDR3 residues: CSGHFFLNTEAFF. CDR3 DNA: TGCAGTGGGCACTTCTTCCTTAACACTGAAGCTTTCTTT.

Many counts were recorded for this clonotype. The rearrangement joins TRBV20-1 to TRBJ2-1; D possibly corresponds to TRBD1 (6 bases). Trimming shortened V by 2 bases and J by 1 base, and 18 bases separated the two germline ends. The CDR3 extends over 17 amino acids. CDR1 and CDR2 from the germline V gene are DFQATT and SNEGSKA (reference sequence). The CDR3 region has the DNA TGCAGTGCTAGACCAAACTACCGAGGGGGATCCTACAATGAGCAGTTCTTC. Translated: CSARPNYRGGSYNEQFF.

In this sample, this clonotype turned up a few times. V gene TRBV12-3 or TRBV12-4 combines with J gene TRBJ2-5; D not certain. The CDR3 covers 15 residues. The V end was cut by 5 bases, the J end by 7 bases, with 20 bases between. CDR3 loop: CASSPDLGGWWTQYF. DNA of the CDR3: TGTGCCAGCAGTCCTGACTTGGGTGGGTGGTGGACCCAGTACTTC.

The chain employs TRBV7-8 and TRBJ2-5; 7 nucleotides match TRBD1. In germline, CDR1 is SGHVS, CDR2 FQNEAQ. This CDR3 has 17 residues. The V gene end was trimmed by 4 bases and the J gene end by 2 bases; junction bases not matched to a gene: 13. CDR3 in DNA: TGTGCCAGCAGCTCGGACAGGTGGAATCGGTGGCAAGAGACCCAGTACTTC. Translation: CASSSDRWNRWQETQYF.

The chain recombines TRBV11-1 with TRBJ2-5; D is ambiguous. V was shortened by 5 bases and J by 1 base, with 11 bases between the two germline ends. Germline CDR1 is SGHAT and CDR2 is FQDESV (reference sequence). CDR3 length: 14 residues. This chain's CDR3 is CASSKPGLQETQYF. As DNA, the CDR3 is TGTGCCAGCAGCAAACCGGGCCTCCAAGAGACCCAGTACTTC.

The chain has TRBV9 and TRBJ2-1; D may correspond to TRBD1 or TRBD2 (5 bases each). Germline CDR1 and CDR2: SGDLS and YYNGEE. The CDR3 contains 16 residues. Trimming pared 0 bases from V and 6 bases from J, leaving 16 bases between. The CDR3 protein is CASSVVGQGAANEQFF. The DNA for the CDR3 is TGTGCCAGCAGCGTAGTAGGGCAGGGAGCCGCCAATGAGCAGTTCTTC.

The CDR3 nucleotides read TGTGCCAGCAGACGCCGGGATGGCACAGATACGCAGTATTTT. As protein: CASRRRDGTDTQYF. The rearrangement links TRBV6-1 to TRBJ2-3, with D possibly being TRBD2 (5 bases). The germline V and J ends were trimmed by 6 bases and 1 base, with 11 bases remaining between them. The CDR3 has 14 amino acids. The germline V gene encodes CDR1 MNHNS and CDR2 SASEGT.

This clonotype came up many times. The V call is TRBV10-1, the J call TRBJ2-3, with D hard to call. Germline assignment: CDR1 WNHNN and CDR2 SYGVQD (reference sequence). V lost 8 bases, J lost 6 bases, and 12 bases lay in between. This CDR3 contains 12 residues. The CDR3 nucleotides read TGCGCCAGCGGCCACTGGGCCGATACGCAGTATTTT. It encodes CASGHWADTQYF.

In this sample, this clonotype turned up a few times. The rearrangement links TRBV6-2 or TRBV6-3 to TRBJ1-5; D is ambiguous. V lost 6 bases and J 3 bases, leaving 15 bases between the germline ends. Germline V gene lookup returns CDR1 MNHEY and CDR2 SVGEGT. The CDR3 spans 15 residues. The CDR3 DNA follows: TGTGCCAGCAGCCCATTGGGGAAATCCAATCAGCCCCAGCATTTT. Residues: CASSPLGKSNQPQHF.

This clonotype was found a few times. The genes are TRBV11-2 and TRBJ2-1, with a tentative D call TRBD2 (6 bases). Trimming left V 2 bases short and J 0 bases short, with 11 bases between. CDR1 is SGHAT, CDR2 FQNNGV, per germline. The length of the CDR3 is 16 residues. The CDR3: CASSLRRVSSYNEQFF. The CDR3 region has the DNA TGTGCCAGCAGCTTAAGGAGGGTTAGCTCCTACAATGAGCAGTTCTTC.

In its sample, this clonotype was seen a few times. V usage is TRBV5-1 and J usage is TRBJ2-7; D is unresolved. V was pared by 0 bases and J by 5 bases, with 9 bases between. CDR1 SGHRS and CDR2 YFSETQ come from the germline V gene. The CDR3 has 13 residues. The CDR3 DNA sequence: TGCGCCAGCAGCTTGGGCGCACGGAACGAGCAGTACTTC. Translated: CASSLGARNEQYF.

The chain is built from TRBV7-8 and TRBJ1-4; the D gene is possibly TRBD1 (6 bases). The CDR3 loop spans 14 amino acids. The V end lost 5 bases, the J end lost 4 bases, and 11 bases lay between the germline ends. Germline V gives CDR1 SGHVS, CDR2 FQNEAQ. CDR3 sequence (DNA): TGTGCCAGCAGCCCGGACAGAAGTAATGAAAAACTGTTTTTT. The encoded protein is CASSPDRSNEKLFF.